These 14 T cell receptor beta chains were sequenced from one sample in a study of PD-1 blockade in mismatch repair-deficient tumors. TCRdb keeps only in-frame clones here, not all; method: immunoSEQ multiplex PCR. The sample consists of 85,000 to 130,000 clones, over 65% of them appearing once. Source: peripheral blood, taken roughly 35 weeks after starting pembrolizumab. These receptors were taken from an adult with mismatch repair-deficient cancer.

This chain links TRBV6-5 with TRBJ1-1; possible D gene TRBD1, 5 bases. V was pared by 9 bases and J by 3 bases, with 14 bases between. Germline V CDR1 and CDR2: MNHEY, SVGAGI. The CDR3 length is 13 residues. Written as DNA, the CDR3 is TGTGCCAGTACCCTCGACAGTTACACTGAAGCTTTCTTT. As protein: CASTLDSYTEAFF.

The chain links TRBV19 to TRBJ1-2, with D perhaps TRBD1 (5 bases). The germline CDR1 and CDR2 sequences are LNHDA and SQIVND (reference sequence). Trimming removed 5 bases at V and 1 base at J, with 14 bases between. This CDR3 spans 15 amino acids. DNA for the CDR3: TGTGCCAGTAGTCTCCCCACAGGCGTTAACTATGGCTACACCTTC. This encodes CASSLPTGVNYGYTF.

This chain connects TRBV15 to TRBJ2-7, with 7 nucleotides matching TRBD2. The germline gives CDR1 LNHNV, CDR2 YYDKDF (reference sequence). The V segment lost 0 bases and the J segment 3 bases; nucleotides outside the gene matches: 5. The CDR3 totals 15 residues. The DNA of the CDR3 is TGTGCCACCAGCAGAGACAGCGGGAATTTCTACGAGCAGTACTTC. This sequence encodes CATSRDSGNFYEQYF.

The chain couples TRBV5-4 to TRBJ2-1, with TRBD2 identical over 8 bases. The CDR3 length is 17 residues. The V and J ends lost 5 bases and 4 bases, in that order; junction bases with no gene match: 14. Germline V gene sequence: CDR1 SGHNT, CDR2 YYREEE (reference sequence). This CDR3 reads CASRPPSGSSGYNEQFF. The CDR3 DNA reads TGTGCCAGCAGGCCCCCCAGCGGGAGCTCCGGTTACAATGAGCAGTTCTTC.

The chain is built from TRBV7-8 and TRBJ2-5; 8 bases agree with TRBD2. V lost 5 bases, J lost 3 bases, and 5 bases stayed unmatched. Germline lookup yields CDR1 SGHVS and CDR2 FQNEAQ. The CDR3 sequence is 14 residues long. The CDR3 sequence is CASSLSGAEETQYF. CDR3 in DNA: TGTGCCAGCAGCCTTAGCGGGGCAGAAGAGACCCAGTACTTC.

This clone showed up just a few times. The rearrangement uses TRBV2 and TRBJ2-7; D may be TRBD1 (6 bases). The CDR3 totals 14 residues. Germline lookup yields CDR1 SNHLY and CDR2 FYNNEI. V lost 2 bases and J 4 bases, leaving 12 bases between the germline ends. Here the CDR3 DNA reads TGTGCCAGCAGTGAAAGGGGGTCGGGGTACGAGCAGTACTTC. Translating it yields CASSERGSGYEQYF.

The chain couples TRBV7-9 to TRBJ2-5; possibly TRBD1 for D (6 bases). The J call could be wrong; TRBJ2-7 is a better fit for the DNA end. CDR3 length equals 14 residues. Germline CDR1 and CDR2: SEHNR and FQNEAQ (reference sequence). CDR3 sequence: CASSGAGAGYEQYF. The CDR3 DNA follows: TGTGCCAGCAGCGGGGCAGGGGCAGGGTACGAGCAGTACTTC.

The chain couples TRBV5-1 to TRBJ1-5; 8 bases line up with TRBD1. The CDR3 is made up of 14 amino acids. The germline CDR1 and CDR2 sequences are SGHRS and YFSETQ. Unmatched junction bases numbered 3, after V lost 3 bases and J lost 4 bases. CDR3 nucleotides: TGCGCCAGCAGCTCACAGGGGGGGAATCAGCCCCAGCATTTT. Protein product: CASSSQGGNQPQHF.

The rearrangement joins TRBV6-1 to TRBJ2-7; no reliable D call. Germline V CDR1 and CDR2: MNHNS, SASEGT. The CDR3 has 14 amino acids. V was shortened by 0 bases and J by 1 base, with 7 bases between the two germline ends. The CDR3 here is CASSEAAQSYEQYF. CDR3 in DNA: TGTGCCAGCAGTGAAGCGGCCCAGTCCTACGAGCAGTACTTC.

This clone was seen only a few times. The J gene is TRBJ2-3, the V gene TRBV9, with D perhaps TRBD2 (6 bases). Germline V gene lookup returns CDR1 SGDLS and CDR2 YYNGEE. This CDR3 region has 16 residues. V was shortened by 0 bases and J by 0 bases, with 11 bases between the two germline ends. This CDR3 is CASSVDPGGSTDTQYF. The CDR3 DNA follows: TGTGCCAGCAGCGTAGATCCCGGGGGAAGCACAGATACGCAGTATTTT.

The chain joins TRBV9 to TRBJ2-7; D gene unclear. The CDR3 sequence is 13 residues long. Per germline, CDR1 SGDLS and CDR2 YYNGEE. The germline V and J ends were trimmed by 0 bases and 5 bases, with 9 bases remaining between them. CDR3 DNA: TGTGCCAGCAGCGTAGGGAGCGCCCACGAGCAGTACTTC. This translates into CASSVGSAHEQYF. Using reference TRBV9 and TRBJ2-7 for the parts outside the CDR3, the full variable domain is DSGVTQTPKHLITATGQRVTLRCSPRSGDLSVYWYQQSLDQGLQFLIQYYNGEERAKGNILERFSAQQFPDLHSELNLSSLELGDSALYFCASSVGSAHEQYFGPGTRLTVT.

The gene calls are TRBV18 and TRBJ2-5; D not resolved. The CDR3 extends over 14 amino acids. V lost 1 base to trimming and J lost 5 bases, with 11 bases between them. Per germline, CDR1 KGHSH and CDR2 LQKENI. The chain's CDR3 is CASSPQRVTETQYF. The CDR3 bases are TGTGCCAGCTCACCACAAAGGGTGACGGAGACCCAGTACTTC.

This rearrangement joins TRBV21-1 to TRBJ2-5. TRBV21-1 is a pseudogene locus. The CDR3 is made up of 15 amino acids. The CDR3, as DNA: TGTGCCAGCAGCAAAGCGAACAGGCGGGAAGAGACCCAGTACTTC. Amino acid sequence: CASSKANRREETQYF.

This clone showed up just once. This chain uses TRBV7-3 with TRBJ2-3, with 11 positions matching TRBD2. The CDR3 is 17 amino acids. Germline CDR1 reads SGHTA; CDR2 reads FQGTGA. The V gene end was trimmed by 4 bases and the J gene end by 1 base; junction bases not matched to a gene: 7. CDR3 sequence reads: CASSSQLAGDGTDTQYF. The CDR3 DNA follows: TGTGCCAGCAGCTCCCAACTAGCGGGAGACGGCACAGATACGCAGTATTTT.